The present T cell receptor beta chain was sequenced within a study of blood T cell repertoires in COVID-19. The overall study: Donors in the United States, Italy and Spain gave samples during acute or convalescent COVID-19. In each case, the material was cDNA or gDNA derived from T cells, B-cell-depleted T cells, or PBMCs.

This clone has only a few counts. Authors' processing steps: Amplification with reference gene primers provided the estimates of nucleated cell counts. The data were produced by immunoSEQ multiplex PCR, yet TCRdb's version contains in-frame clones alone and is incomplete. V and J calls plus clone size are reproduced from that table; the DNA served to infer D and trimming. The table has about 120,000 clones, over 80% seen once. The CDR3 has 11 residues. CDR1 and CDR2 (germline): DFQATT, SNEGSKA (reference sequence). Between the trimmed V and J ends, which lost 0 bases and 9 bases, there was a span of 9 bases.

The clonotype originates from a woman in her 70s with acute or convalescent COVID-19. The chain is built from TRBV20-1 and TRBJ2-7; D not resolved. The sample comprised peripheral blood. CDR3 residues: CSARDAARQYF. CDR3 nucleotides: TGCAGTGCTAGAGATGCGGCCAGGCAGTACTTC.